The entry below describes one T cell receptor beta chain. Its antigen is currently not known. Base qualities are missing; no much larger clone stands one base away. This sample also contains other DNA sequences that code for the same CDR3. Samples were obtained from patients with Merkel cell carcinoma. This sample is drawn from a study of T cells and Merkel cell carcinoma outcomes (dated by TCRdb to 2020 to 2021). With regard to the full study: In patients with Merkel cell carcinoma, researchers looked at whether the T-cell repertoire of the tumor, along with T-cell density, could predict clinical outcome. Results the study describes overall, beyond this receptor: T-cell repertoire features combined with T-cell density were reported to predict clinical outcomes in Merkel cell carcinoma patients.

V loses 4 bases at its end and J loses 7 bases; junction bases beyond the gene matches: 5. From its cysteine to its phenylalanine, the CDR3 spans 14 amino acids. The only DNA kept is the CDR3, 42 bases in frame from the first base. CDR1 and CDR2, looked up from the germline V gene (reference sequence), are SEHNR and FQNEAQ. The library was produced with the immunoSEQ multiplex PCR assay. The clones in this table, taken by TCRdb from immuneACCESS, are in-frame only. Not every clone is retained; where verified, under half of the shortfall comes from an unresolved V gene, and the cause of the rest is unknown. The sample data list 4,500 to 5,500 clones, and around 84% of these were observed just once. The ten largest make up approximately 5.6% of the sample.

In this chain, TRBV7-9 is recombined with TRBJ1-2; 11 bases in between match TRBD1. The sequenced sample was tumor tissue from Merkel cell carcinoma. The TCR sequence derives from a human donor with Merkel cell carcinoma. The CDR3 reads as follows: CASSSGQGATGYTF. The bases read TGTGCCAGCAGCTCAGGACAGGGGGCAACTGGCTACACCTTC.